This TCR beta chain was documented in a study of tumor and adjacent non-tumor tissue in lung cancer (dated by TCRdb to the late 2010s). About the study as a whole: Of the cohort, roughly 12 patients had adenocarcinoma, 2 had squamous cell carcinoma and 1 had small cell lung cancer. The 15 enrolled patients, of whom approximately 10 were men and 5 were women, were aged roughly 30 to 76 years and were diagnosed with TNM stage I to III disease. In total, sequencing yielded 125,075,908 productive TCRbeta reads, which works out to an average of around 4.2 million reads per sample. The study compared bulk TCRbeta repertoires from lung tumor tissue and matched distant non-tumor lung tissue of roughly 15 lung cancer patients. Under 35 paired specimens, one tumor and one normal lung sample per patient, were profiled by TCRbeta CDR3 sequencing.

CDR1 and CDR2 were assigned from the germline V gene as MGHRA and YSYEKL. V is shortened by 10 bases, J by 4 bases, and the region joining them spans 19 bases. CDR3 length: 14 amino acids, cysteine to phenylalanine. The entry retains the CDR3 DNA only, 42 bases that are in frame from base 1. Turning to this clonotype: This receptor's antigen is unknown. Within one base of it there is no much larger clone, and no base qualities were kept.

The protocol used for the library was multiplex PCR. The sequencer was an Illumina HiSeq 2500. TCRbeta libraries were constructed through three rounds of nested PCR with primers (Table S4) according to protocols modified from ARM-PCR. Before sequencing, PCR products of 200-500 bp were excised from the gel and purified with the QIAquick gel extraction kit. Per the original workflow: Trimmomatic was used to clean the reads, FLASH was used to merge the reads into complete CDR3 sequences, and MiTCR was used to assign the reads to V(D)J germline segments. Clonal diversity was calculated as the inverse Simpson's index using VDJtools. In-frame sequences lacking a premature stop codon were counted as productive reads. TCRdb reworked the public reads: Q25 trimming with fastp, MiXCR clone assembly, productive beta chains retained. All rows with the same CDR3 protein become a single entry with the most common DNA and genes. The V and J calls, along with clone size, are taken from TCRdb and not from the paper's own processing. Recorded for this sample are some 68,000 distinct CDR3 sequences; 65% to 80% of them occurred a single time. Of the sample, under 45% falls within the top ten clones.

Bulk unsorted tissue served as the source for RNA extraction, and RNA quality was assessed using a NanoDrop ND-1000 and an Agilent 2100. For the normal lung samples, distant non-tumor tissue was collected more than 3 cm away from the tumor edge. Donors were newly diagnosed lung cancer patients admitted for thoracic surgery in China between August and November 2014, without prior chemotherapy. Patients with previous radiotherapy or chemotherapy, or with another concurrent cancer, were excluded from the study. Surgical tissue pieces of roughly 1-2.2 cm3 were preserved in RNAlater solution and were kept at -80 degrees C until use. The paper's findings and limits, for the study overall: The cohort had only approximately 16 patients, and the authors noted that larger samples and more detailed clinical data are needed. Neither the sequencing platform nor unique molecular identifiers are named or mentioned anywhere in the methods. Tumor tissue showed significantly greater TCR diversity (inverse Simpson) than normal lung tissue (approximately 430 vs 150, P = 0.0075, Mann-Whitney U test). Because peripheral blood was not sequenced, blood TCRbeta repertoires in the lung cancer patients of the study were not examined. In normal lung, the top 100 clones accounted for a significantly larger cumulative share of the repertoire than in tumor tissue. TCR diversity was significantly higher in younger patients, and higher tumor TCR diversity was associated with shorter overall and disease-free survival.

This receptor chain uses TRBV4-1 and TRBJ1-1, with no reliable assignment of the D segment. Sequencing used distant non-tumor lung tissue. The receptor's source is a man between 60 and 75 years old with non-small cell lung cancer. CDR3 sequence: CAISAGDGGTEAFF. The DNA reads TGCGCCATTTCGGCAGGTGATGGTGGCACTGAAGCTTTCTTT.